This T cell receptor (beta chain) was captured by sequencing in a study of blood T cell repertoires in COVID-19. Assay: immunoSEQ multiplex PCR; the TCRdb copy retains only in-frame clones and omits some. The repertoire includes about 130,000 clones, just over 75% of them detected once, and roughly 10% sits in the top ten. CDR3 length: 17 residues. The V gene's germline CDR1 is SGDLS and CDR2 YYNGEE. V was clipped by 0 bases and J by 4 bases; unmatched bases: 10. This sequence was found in a human donor in a cohort sampled during active COVID-19. This rearrangement joins TRBV9 to TRBJ1-1, with 9 bases matching TRBD1. The specimen sequenced was peripheral blood. CDR3 nucleotide sequence: TGTGCCAGCAGCGTAGTTTCGGGACAGGGCTTCGGCACTGAAGCTTTCTTT. It specifies CASSVVSGQGFGTEAFF.